This TCR beta chain stems from a study of blood T cell repertoires in COVID-19. Study members were between about 18 and 95 years old and lived in some 26 US regions. This table comes from immunoSEQ multiplex PCR, and its TCRdb copy is limited to in-frame clones, with some not included. The repertoire consists of roughly 320,000 clones, with approximately 91% occurring once and the leading ten covering approximately 4.1%. The CDR3 runs 15 residues. After removal of 4 bases from V and 5 bases from J, the junction contained 7 bases not matched to a gene. Germline V lookup: CDR1 SGHAT, CDR2 FQDESV (reference sequence).

This TCR was sampled from a woman aged 30 to 39 who had been exposed to COVID-19. Sequencing was carried out using PBMCs or T cells enriched from blood (not recorded which). The rearrangement joins TRBV11-1 to TRBJ1-4, with 7 bases lining up with TRBD1. The CDR3 region is CASSYRQGLNEKLFF. CDR3 coding DNA: TGTGCCAGCAGCTACAGACAGGGATTAAATGAAAAACTGTTTTTT.